This note documents a single T cell receptor beta chain sequence. It has no known antigen specificity. One base away there is no much larger clone; base qualities are not given. V is pared back by 4 bases and J by 8 bases, with 12 bases lying between the germline termini. CDR1 and CDR2, looked up from the germline V gene, are MGHRA and YSYEKL. Measured from the cysteine to the phenylalanine, the CDR3 is 14 residues long. Only the CDR3 DNA stays, 42 bases, in frame from base 1. The data stem from a study of cytomegalovirus exposure and HLA in healthy donors (dated by TCRdb to about 2017). Regarding the research as a whole: A later analysis indicated that the roughly 130 validation repertoires were generated on the platform also employed for the approximately 700 repertoires of the first cohort. To predict cytomegalovirus infection status, the study brought together high-throughput TCR immunosequencing, statistical association of individual TCRs with disease status, and machine learning. A separate validation cohort of 100 to 150 different subjects was used in addition to the approximately 670-subject first cohort. The study was designed to test whether signatures of past pathogen exposure could be identified by cataloging public T cell receptors. What the authors observed across the whole study: In a later analysis, TCRs clustered in the first cohort were found to also tend to co-occur in the roughly 130 validation repertoires, with approximately 95% of cluster scores above 0. In the study, some 160 TCR beta chains were listed as associated with cytomegalovirus. In vitro tests confirmed that a few of the cytomegalovirus-associated TCR beta chains recognize cytomegalovirus antigens. The authors suggested that the approach could potentially be generalized to other disease states and immunological phenotypes. Most TCR sequences were observed very rarely across donors, whereas some public TCRs were present in many individuals. The classifier was reported to diagnose cytomegalovirus status with high specificity and sensitivity in both the original and validation cohorts. A later analysis lacked HLA typing for the validation cohort, so it scored co-occurrence in that cohort across all 130 or so repertoires.

Donors formed part of the validation cohort, which comprised 120 subjects and was distinct from the first cohort of 666 subjects. Library construction relied on the immunoSEQ multiplex PCR assay. The authors processed their data as follows. To diagnose cytomegalovirus status from the catalog of TCR beta chain sequences, a statistical classification framework was built. TCRdb stores this immuneACCESS table with in-frame sequences only. Part of the clones is absent; in the studies checked, under half of the shortfall reflects unresolved V genes, and no reason is known for the rest. Clone size and the V and J calls come from that table; the DNA yielded D and trimming. The sample includes around 71,000 clones, with over 85% observed a single time. 1.4% of the sample rests with the top ten.

The source of this sequence is a man in his late teens or twenties in good health and CMV-seropositive. The sequenced sample consisted of PBMCs. This receptor chain uses TRBV4-1 and TRBJ1-6; perhaps TRBD1 is the D gene, with 6 bases matching. The CDR3 reads as follows: CASSPRDKDSPLHF. The DNA is as follows: TGCGCCAGCAGCCCCCGGGACAAGGATTCACCCCTCCACTTT.